One sample yielded the 2 T cell receptor beta chains listed below, sequenced in a study of blood T cell repertoires in COVID-19. TCRdb's table, derived via immunoSEQ multiplex PCR, lists solely in-frame clones and lacks some. The sample comprises tens of thousands of clones, 85% to 90% of which are singletons, and roughly 15% rests with the top ten. Specimen: peripheral blood. Receptor source: a woman aged 65 to 85 with acute or convalescent COVID-19.

This rearrangement joins TRBV18 to TRBJ1-2, with D perhaps TRBD1 (5 bases). Trimming pared 5 bases from V and 3 bases from J, leaving 10 bases between. Germline V CDR1 and CDR2: KGHSH, LQKENI. The CDR3 totals 13 residues. CDR3 nucleotides: TGTGCCAGCTCAGAACAGGCTGACTATGGCTACACCTTC. Encoded protein: CASSEQADYGYTF.

The chain has TRBV25-1 and TRBJ2-1; TRBD2 matches 12 bases. V shed 3 bases, J shed 8 bases, and the junction held 11 bases outside the gene matches. CDR3 length equals 17 residues. Germline values: CDR1 MGHDK, CDR2 SYGVNS. In DNA form, the CDR3 reads TGTGCCAGCAGTGACTGGAGCGGACTAGCGGGGTTCGATGAGCAGTTCTTC. It encodes CASSDWSGLAGFDEQFF.